These 22 T cell receptor beta chains were sequenced from one sample in a study of shared clonotypes between healthy human individuals (dated by TCRdb to 2020 to 2022). Receptors were amplified or captured by the immunoSEQ multiplex PCR assay. TCRdb limited this immuneACCESS table to in-frame rearrangements with V and J called. A share of clones is missing; checked studies link under half to unresolved V genes, and the rest is unexplained. The sample data list roughly 1.4 million clones, and around 98.5% of these were observed just once. Roughly 0.36% of the sample is in the top ten clones. The sequenced sample consisted of naive CD4+ T cells sorted from blood. The sample's cell subset or site label, in plain terms: CD45RA+ positively selected. These receptors were obtained from a young man in good health.

The rearrangement joins TRBV28 to TRBJ1-5; TRBD1 might be the D (5 bases). Deletions cut 4 bases from V and 0 bases from J, with 10 bases between. Germline loops: CDR1 MDHEN, CDR2 SYDVKM. CDR3 size: 15 residues. The CDR3 coding sequence is TGTGCCAGCAGTTGGGGAGGGGATAGCAATCAGCCCCAGCATTTT. Residues: CASSWGGDSNQPQHF.

The chain recombines TRBV9 with TRBJ2-7, with 9 bases that match TRBD2. Germline CDR1 is SGDLS and CDR2 is YYNGEE. The trim removed 6 bases at V and 2 bases at J, leaving 9 bases unmatched. CDR3 size: 15 residues. CDR3 sequence (DNA): TGTGCCAGCAATATAGGAGCGGGAGGACCCTACGAGCAGTACTTC. Its protein product is CASNIGAGGPYEQYF.

The chain employs TRBV19 and TRBJ2-7; 11 bases match TRBD2. Losses at the gene ends were 4 bases for V and 1 base for J; bases not matched to a gene: 9. CDR3 length: 17 residues. Germline V gene data show CDR1 as LNHDA and CDR2 as SQIVND (reference sequence). CDR3 sequence: CASSKLAGGLGSYEQYF. CDR3 in DNA: TGTGCCAGTAGTAAATTAGCGGGAGGGCTTGGGTCCTACGAGCAGTACTTC.

The V gene is TRBV4-2, the J gene TRBJ1-1, with 10 positions matching TRBD1. The CDR3 extends over 15 amino acids. V was pared by 0 bases and J by 3 bases, with 1 base of the junction left unmatched. Germline-derived CDR1 and CDR2 are LGHNA and YNFKEQ. This CDR3 reads CASSQEGTGDTEAFF. As DNA, the CDR3 is TGTGCCAGCAGCCAAGAAGGGACAGGGGACACTGAAGCTTTCTTT.

About this clone itself: Other DNA sequences from this sample encode an identical CDR3 as well. This CDR3 is CASSDERQPQHF. The CDR3 DNA follows: TGTGCCAGCAGTGATGAGAGGCAGCCCCAGCATTTT. The chain recombines TRBV2 with TRBJ1-5; D unclear. This CDR3 region has 12 residues. V shed 3 bases and J shed 7 bases, with 7 bases lying between them. Per germline, CDR1 SNHLY and CDR2 FYNNEI. Supplemented by reference TRBV2 and TRBJ1-5, the full variable domain reads EPEVTQTPSHQVTQMGQEVILRCVPISNHLYFYWYRQILGQKVEFLVSFYNNEISEKSEIFDDQFSVERPDGSNFTLKIRSTKLEDSAMYFCASSDERQPQHFGDGTRLSIL.

The chain is built from TRBV25-1 and TRBJ2-5; D might be TRBD1 (7 bases). Germline CDR1 is MGHDK and CDR2 is SYGVNS. The V and J ends lost 6 bases and 6 bases respectively, with 17 bases between them. The CDR3 is 14 amino acids. This chain's CDR3 is CASSIRAGGQTQYF. CDR3 nucleotides: TGTGCCAGCAGCATAAGGGCAGGGGGGCAGACCCAGTACTTC.

The chain is built from TRBV19 and TRBJ2-1, with 10 nucleotides matching TRBD2. CDR3 length: 16 residues. V lost 3 bases and J lost 4; bases outside the gene matches: 6. CDR1 and CDR2 from the germline V gene are LNHDA and SQIVND (reference sequence). CDR3 DNA: TGTGCCAGTAGTATGCTAGCGGGAGAGGGGTACAATGAGCAGTTCTTC. Encoded protein: CASSMLAGEGYNEQFF.

The chain combines TRBV14 with TRBJ2-1; D is ambiguous. Germline V gives CDR1 SGHDN, CDR2 FVKESK. V was trimmed by 4 bases and J by 4 bases, leaving 17 bases between them. CDR3 length: 16 amino acids. The CDR3 spells CASSLLAAQPYNEQFF. CDR3 in DNA: TGTGCCAGCAGCCTTCTCGCCGCCCAACCATACAATGAGCAGTTCTTC.

The genes are TRBV18 and TRBJ1-2; D call uncertain. CDR1 and CDR2 from the germline V gene are KGHSH and LQKENI. The CDR3 covers 13 residues. Trimming took off 6 bases at V and 0 bases at J, with 8 bases between the two ends. The CDR3 region has the DNA TGTGCCAGCTCGGCAGGAACTAACTATGGCTACACCTTC. It is translated as CASSAGTNYGYTF. Variable domain in full (rest from reference TRBV18 and TRBJ1-2): NAGVMQNPRHLVRRRGQEARLRCSPMKGHSHVYWYRQLPEEGLKFMVYLQKENIIDESGMPKERFSAEFPKEGPSILRIQQVVRGDSAAYFCASSAGTNYGYTFGSGTRLTVV.

This chain uses TRBV19 with TRBJ2-7; D assignment may be TRBD1 or TRBD2 (5 bases each). The V gene lost 9 bases and the J gene lost 5 bases, with 17 bases spanning the gap. Germline CDR1 is LNHDA and CDR2 is SQIVND (reference sequence). CDR3 size: 13 residues. The CDR3 coding sequence is TGTGCCAGCGGGGCTCACGGTCAGAACGAGCAGTACTTC. Its translation: CASGAHGQNEQYF.

The chain couples TRBV5-5 to TRBJ2-7, with D perhaps being TRBD1 or TRBD2 (6 bases each). V was cut by 1 base and J by 6 bases, with 20 bases left in between. This CDR3 region has 16 residues. CDR1 and CDR2 from the germline V gene are SGHKS and YYEKEE (reference sequence). As DNA, the CDR3 is TGTGCCAGCAGCTTGAGGGGGACACGGGGGCGGCCCGAGCAGTACTTC. It specifies CASSLRGTRGRPEQYF.

The chain joins TRBV19 to TRBJ2-7, with D possibly matching TRBD2 (6 bases). Per germline, CDR1 LNHDA and CDR2 SQIVND (reference sequence). The CDR3 loop spans 15 amino acids. V lost 7 bases, J lost 4 bases, and 20 bases lay in between. CDR3 sequence (DNA): TGTGCCAGTACTCCCGGACCGGGACGGGGGTACGAGCAGTACTTC. It translates to CASTPGPGRGYEQYF.

V gene TRBV18 combines with J gene TRBJ2-7; 8 bases align to TRBD2. The CDR3 has 16 amino acids. Losses at the gene ends were 0 bases for V and 4 bases for J; bases not matched to a gene: 8. From germline, CDR1 is KGHSH and CDR2 LQKENI. The CDR3 region is CASSPPSGGNPYEQYF. CDR3 bases: TGTGCCAGCTCACCACCGTCGGGAGGGAACCCTTACGAGCAGTACTTC.

This clone was found a few times. The sample holds other DNA sequences that translate to the same CDR3. The chain employs TRBV6-1 and TRBJ2-7; 7 bases are shared with TRBD1. Per the germline V gene, CDR1 is MNHNS and CDR2 is SASEGT. The CDR3 is 12 residues long. Trimming took 4 bases from V and 3 from J; bases not matched to a gene: 0. CDR3 DNA sequence: TGTGCCAGCAGTGGGGACAGCTACGAGCAGTACTTC. Amino acids: CASSGDSYEQYF.

The V gene is TRBV19, the J gene TRBJ2-3; TRBD2 might be the D (6 bases). Germline V gene sequence: CDR1 LNHDA, CDR2 SQIVND (reference sequence). The CDR3 is 15 residues long. The V end was cut by 5 bases, the J end by 1 base, with 13 bases between. CDR3 in DNA: TGTGCCAGTAGTCGGCGGGGTACTGGCACAGATACGCAGTATTTT. Its translation is CASSRRGTGTDTQYF.

The V gene is TRBV7-7, the J gene TRBJ2-7, with 9 bases matching TRBD1. The J segment lost 6 bases and the V segment lost 5 bases, leaving 11 bases of the junction unmatched. Germline lookup yields CDR1 SSHAT and CDR2 FNYEAQ (reference sequence). The CDR3 sequence is 15 residues long. The CDR3: CASSPQPGQGSEQYF. Here the CDR3 DNA reads TGTGCCAGCAGCCCCCAACCGGGACAGGGAAGCGAGCAGTACTTC.

The chain uses TRBV29-1 and TRBJ1-4, with 7 bases that match TRBD1. Germline V CDR1 and CDR2: SQVTM, ANQGSEA. J was trimmed by 5 bases and V by 7 bases; bases with no gene match: 10. There are 14 residues in the CDR3. The CDR3 DNA sequence: TGCAGCGCCGAACGGACAGGAAAAAATGAAAAACTGTTTTTT. Translated, it gives CSAERTGKNEKLFF.

This clone appeared a single time. Other DNA sequences of this sample code for an identical CDR3. The chain couples TRBV28 to TRBJ1-5; 9 bases fit TRBD1. The V gene's germline CDR1 is MDHEN and CDR2 SYDVKM. With V trimmed by 4 bases and J by 2 bases, 6 bases remained unmatched. CDR3 length: 16 residues. The CDR3 nucleotides are TGTGCCAGCAGTTCTCATACAGGGGGCGGCAATCAGCCCCAGCATTTT. Residues: CASSSHTGGGNQPQHF.

This chain connects TRBV28 to TRBJ2-1; 8 bases are shared with TRBD1. In germline, CDR1 is MDHEN, CDR2 SYDVKM. This CDR3 spans 16 amino acids. With 4 bases clipped from V and 5 bases from J, the junction kept 10 bases outside the gene matches. The CDR3 DNA sequence: TGTGCCAGCAGTTCCCTGGGGGACAGGCTGCACAATGAGCAGTTCTTC. This codes for CASSSLGDRLHNEQFF.

J is TRBJ1-1 and V is TRBV7-6, with TRBD1 as a possible D gene (5 bases). This CDR3 is 13 amino acids long. Germline values: CDR1 SGHVS, CDR2 FNYEAQ. Deletions cut 3 bases from V and 8 bases from J, with 13 bases between. This chain's CDR3 is CASSLDTRTEAFF. The CDR3 DNA reads as TGTGCCAGCAGCTTGGACACAAGAACGGAAGCTTTCTTT. The variable domain in full, with the rest retrieved from reference TRBV7-6 and TRBJ1-1, is GAGVSQSPRYKVTKRGQDVALRCDPISGHVSLYWYRQALGQGPEFLTYFNYEAQQDKSGLPNDRFSAERPEGSISTLTIQRTEQRDSAMYRCASSLDTRTEAFFGQGTRLTVV.

V usage is TRBV11-2 and J usage is TRBJ2-7; TRBD2 matches 7 bases. CDR1 is SGHAT, CDR2 FQNNGV, per germline. The CDR3 covers 15 residues. J gave up 0 bases and V 1 base, and 3 bases lay outside the gene matches. The CDR3 DNA reads TGTGCCAGCAGCTTAGGCCTAGCGGTCTCCTACGAGCAGTACTTC. Amino acid sequence: CASSLGLAVSYEQYF. Full variable domain (missing parts from reference TRBV11-2 and TRBJ2-7): EAGVAQSPRYKIIEKRQSVAFWCNPISGHATLYWYQQILGQGPKLLIQFQNNGVVDDSQLPKDRFSAERLKGVDSTLKIQPAKLEDSAVYLCASSLGLAVSYEQYFGPGTRLTVT.

Turning to this clone: Different DNA sequences within this sample yield the same CDR3. J is TRBJ2-7 and V is TRBV19; 7 nucleotides match TRBD1. Germline values: CDR1 LNHDA, CDR2 SQIVND (reference sequence). The CDR3 runs to 15 residues. The V segment lost 3 bases and the J segment 1 base; nucleotides outside the gene matches: 6. DNA of the CDR3: TGTGCCAGTAGTATGAACCGGGACAGATCCTACGAGCAGTACTTC. Translating it yields CASSMNRDRSYEQYF.